These T cell receptor beta chains were read from a single sample in a study of T cell responses to AZD1222 COVID-19 vaccine. Using immunoSEQ multiplex PCR, the repertoire was profiled, and TCRdb retains in-frame clones only, with some absent. In the table there are under 200,000 clones, 85% to 95% of which are singletons. This specimen was peripheral blood, taken on day 0 of AZD1222 vaccination. Receptor source: an adult in good health. Both conserved end residues are part of each CDR3. The D gene is left open where the match is weak. Clone sizes are given selectively: once, few, many, or a class where the clone is expanded.

CDR3 length,J gene,V gene,clone size,D gene,CDR3 protein,CDR3 DNA
14,TRBJ2-1,TRBV5-1,.,.,CASSPQAGNNEQFF,TGCGCCAGCAGCCCCCAGGCAGGGAACAATGAGCAGTTCTTC
11,TRBJ1-1,TRBV6-5,.,.,CASMVNTEAFF,TGTGCCAGCATGGTGAACACTGAAGCTTTCTTT
14,TRBJ1-2,TRBV19,.,TRBD1,CASTWTGTNYGYTF,TGTGCCAGTACGTGGACAGGCACTAACTATGGCTACACCTTC
11,TRBJ2-7,TRBV11-2,.,.,CASSFSREQYF,TGTGCCAGCAGCTTTTCTCGCGAGCAGTACTTC
15,TRBJ2-5,TRBV11-2,.,TRBD2,CASSFNSGAGETQYF,TGTGCCAGCAGCTTTAATAGCGGGGCGGGGGAGACCCAGTACTTC
9,TRBJ1-2,TRBV29-1,.,.,CSVPYGYTF,TGCAGCGTTCCCTATGGCTACACCTTC
13,TRBJ2-7,TRBV3-1/TRBV3-2,.,.,CASSQDGTYEQYF,TGTGCCAGCAGCCAAGATGGGACTTACGAGCAGTACTTC
13,TRBJ1-2,TRBV5-6,.,TRBD1,CASSRDRVYGYTF,TGTGCCAGCAGCCGGGACAGGGTCTATGGCTACACCTTC
13,TRBJ2-7,TRBV4-1,once,.,CASSLLPAYEQYF,TGCGCCAGCAGCCTTCTACCAGCCTACGAGCAGTACTTC
15,TRBJ2-2,TRBV7-2,.,.,CASLSRERNTGELFF,TGTGCCAGCTTATCTAGGGAAAGGAACACCGGGGAGCTGTTTTTT
15,TRBJ2-3,TRBV20-1,.,TRBD2,CSASPAGGGTDTQYF,TGCAGTGCTAGTCCTGCGGGGGGGGGCACAGATACGCAGTATTTT
17,TRBJ2-1,TRBV7-9,.,TRBD1,CASSFATGGLGWNEQFF,TGTGCCAGCAGCTTTGCAACAGGGGGCCTAGGATGGAATGAGCAGTTCTTC
15,TRBJ1-3,TRBV9,.,.,CASSVTGDSGNTIYF,TGTGCCAGCAGCGTAACAGGAGACTCTGGAAACACCATATATTTT
13,TRBJ2-1,TRBV2,.,.,CASRDVSYNEQFF,TGTGCCAGCAGGGACGTTTCCTACAATGAGCAGTTCTTC
13,TRBJ2-1,TRBV28,.,.,CASSNSLGQEQFF,TGTGCCAGCAGTAATTCACTCGGGCAGGAGCAGTTCTTC
15,TRBJ2-1,TRBV7-2,.,TRBD2,CASSLSSGVRFEQFF,TGTGCCAGCAGCTTAAGTAGCGGGGTTAGGTTTGAGCAGTTCTTC
17,TRBJ1-3,TRBV6-2/TRBV6-3,.,.,CASSYSLSEYSGNTIYF,TGTGCCAGCAGTTACTCACTCAGTGAATACTCTGGAAACACCATATATTTT
15,TRBJ1-1,TRBV5-6,once,.,CASSLKGVGVTEAFF,TGTGCCAGCAGCTTAAAGGGGGTTGGTGTCACTGAAGCTTTCTTT
15,TRBJ2-5,TRBV6-4,.,TRBD2,CASSEGTSGGETQYF,TGTGCCAGCAGTGAAGGGACTAGCGGGGGAGAGACCCAGTACTTC
12,TRBJ1-2,TRBV5-3,.,.,CARSLRFYGYTF,TGTGCCAGAAGCTTGAGATTTTATGGCTACACCTTC
15,TRBJ1-2,TRBV6-5,.,.,CASSYQLGGGSGYTF,TGTGCCAGCAGTTACCAATTAGGGGGGGGCAGTGGCTACACCTTC
13,TRBJ1-5,TRBV27,.,.,CATARVSNQPQHF,TGTGCCACCGCCCGGGTCAGCAATCAGCCCCAGCATTTT
14,TRBJ2-3,TRBV28,.,.,CASSTGPSTDTQYF,TGTGCCAGCAGTACGGGGCCTAGCACAGATACGCAGTATTTT
12,TRBJ2-1,TRBV5-1,.,TRBD2,CASSFTAGEQFF,TGCGCCAGCAGCTTCACAGCGGGGGAGCAGTTCTTC
15,TRBJ1-2,TRBV18,once,TRBD1,CASSGRTGVNYGYTF,TGTGCCAGCTCCGGGCGGACAGGGGTTAACTATGGCTACACCTTC
13,TRBJ1-4,TRBV7-9,.,TRBD1,CASSSDRVEKLFF,TGTGCCAGCAGCTCCGACAGGGTCGAAAAACTGTTTTTT
15,TRBJ2-3,TRBV5-6,.,TRBD2,CASSQLAGATDTQYF,TGTGCCAGCAGCCAACTAGCGGGGGCCACAGATACGCAGTATTTT
11,TRBJ1-5,TRBV6-1,.,.,CASSETGFRHF,TGTGCCAGCAGTGAGACAGGATTCCGTCATTTT
14,TRBJ1-2,TRBV21-1,.,.,CASSKDYRGKGYTF,TGTGCCAGCAGCAAAGACTACAGGGGGAAGGGCTACACCTTC
8,TRBJ1-2,TRBV21-1,.,.,CAGEGYTF,TGTGCCGGGGAGGGCTACACCTTC
18,TRBJ2-6,TRBV5-4,.,.,CASSSLRGGRSGANVLTF,TGTGCCAGCAGCTCCCTTAGGGGGGGGCGCTCTGGGGCCAACGTCCTGACTTTC
15,TRBJ2-4,TRBV7-9,.,.,CASSWTGEAKNIQYF,TGTGCCAGCAGCTGGACTGGCGAGGCCAAAAACATTCAGTACTTC
15,TRBJ1-2,TRBV11-2,.,TRBD1,CASSLDPGGIGGYTF,TGTGCCAGCAGCTTAGATCCAGGGGGCATCGGGGGCTACACCTTC
18,TRBJ1-5,TRBV4-1,.,.,CASSQIFPPGASPGPQHF,TGCGCCAGCAGCCAGATCTTCCCTCCCGGGGCGTCCCCAGGACCCCAGCATTTT
14,TRBJ1-1,TRBV18,.,.,CASSPQGLNTEAFF,TGTGCCAGCTCACCACAGGGGTTGAACACTGAAGCTTTCTTT
15,TRBJ1-1,TRBV7-2,.,.,CASSLVVSRGTEAFF,TGTGCCAGCAGCTTAGTCGTCTCCCGAGGGACTGAAGCTTTCTTT
17,TRBJ1-3,TRBV7-9,.,.,CASSLGLYQFSGNTIYF,TGTGCCAGCAGCTTAGGGCTCTATCAATTCTCTGGAAACACCATATATTTT
13,TRBJ1-5,TRBV3-1/TRBV3-2,.,.,CASSQKSNQPQHF,TGTGCCAGCAGCCAAAAAAGCAATCAGCCCCAGCATTTT
14,TRBJ1-1,TRBV5-1,.,.,CASSPRDPNLEAFF,TGCGCCAGCTCCCCCAGGGATCCCAATTTAGAAGCTTTCTTT
13,TRBJ2-5,TRBV5-1,.,TRBD1,CASSRGQTGAQYF,TGCGCCAGCAGTAGGGGACAGACAGGCGCCCAGTACTTC
15,TRBJ2-1,TRBV7-2,.,TRBD1,CASSSDRGSLNEQFF,TGTGCCAGCAGCTCGGACAGGGGGTCGCTCAATGAGCAGTTCTTC
12,TRBJ1-1,TRBV2,.,TRBD1,CASRFDRAEAFF,TGTGCCAGCAGATTCGACAGGGCTGAAGCTTTCTTT
15,TRBJ1-1,TRBV5-1,once,.,CASSLAWGAGTEAFF,TGCGCCAGCAGCTTGGCGTGGGGGGCCGGTACTGAAGCTTTCTTT
11,TRBJ1-1,TRBV28,once,TRBD1,CATGVRPEAFF,TGTGCTACAGGGGTCAGGCCTGAAGCTTTCTTT
15,TRBJ1-2,TRBV4-1,.,TRBD1,CASSHSTGSNYGYTF,TGCGCCAGCAGCCATTCGACAGGGTCTAACTATGGCTACACCTTC
17,TRBJ2-2,TRBV11-3,.,TRBD1,CASSLDQGAIPTGELFF,TGTGCCAGCAGCTTAGATCAGGGGGCGATTCCAACCGGGGAGCTGTTTTTT